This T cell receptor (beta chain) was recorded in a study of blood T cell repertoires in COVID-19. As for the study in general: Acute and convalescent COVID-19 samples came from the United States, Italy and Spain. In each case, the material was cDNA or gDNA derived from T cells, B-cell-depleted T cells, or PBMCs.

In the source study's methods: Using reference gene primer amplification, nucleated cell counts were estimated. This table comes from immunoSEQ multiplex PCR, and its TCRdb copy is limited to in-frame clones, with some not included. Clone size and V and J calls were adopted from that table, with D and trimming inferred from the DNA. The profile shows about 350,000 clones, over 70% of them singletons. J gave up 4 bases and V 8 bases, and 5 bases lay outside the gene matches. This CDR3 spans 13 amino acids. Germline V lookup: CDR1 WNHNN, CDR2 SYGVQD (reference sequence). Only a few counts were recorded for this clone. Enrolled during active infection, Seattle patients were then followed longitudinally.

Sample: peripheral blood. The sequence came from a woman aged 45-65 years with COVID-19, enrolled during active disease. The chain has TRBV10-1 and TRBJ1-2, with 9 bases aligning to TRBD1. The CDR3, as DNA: TGCGCCAGCGGCGGACAGGGGAGCTATGGCTACACCTTC. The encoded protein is CASGGQGSYGYTF.